The 32 T cell receptor beta chains presented below share a single source sample, sequenced in a study of blood T cell repertoires in COVID-19. The data were produced by immunoSEQ multiplex PCR, yet TCRdb's version contains in-frame clones alone and is incomplete. The profile covers about 240,000 clones, with roughly 82% appearing a single time and 9% to 15% taken by the ten largest. Sequencing input: peripheral blood. These receptors were taken from a man older than 75 with acute or convalescent COVID-19.

The genes are TRBV6-5 and TRBJ2-5; D is possibly TRBD1 (5 bases). The germline V gene has CDR1 MNHEY and CDR2 SVGAGI. The CDR3 is made up of 15 amino acids. V was trimmed by 0 bases and J by 1 base, leaving 9 bases between them. In DNA form, the CDR3 reads TGTGCCAGCAGTTACTCCCAAGGGGTCCAAGAGACCCAGTACTTC. It is translated as CASSYSQGVQETQYF.

This clone was recorded a few times. The chain has TRBV27 and TRBJ1-5, with D possibly TRBD1 on 5 matching bases. This CDR3 contains 14 residues. Germline CDR1 reads MNHEY; CDR2 reads SMNVEV (reference sequence). Trimming left V 4 bases short and J 9 bases short, with 16 bases between. CDR3 DNA: TGTGCCAGCAGTTCCCAGGCAGGGAACTGGCCCCAGCATTTT. It specifies CASSSQAGNWPQHF.

This chain links TRBV11-2 with TRBJ1-2, with D hard to call. Germline CDR1 SGHAT, CDR2 FQNNGV. The CDR3 totals 11 residues. Trimming shortened V by 3 bases and J by 6 bases, and 5 bases separated the two germline ends. The chain's CDR3 is CASSLRDGYTF. The CDR3 nucleotides are TGTGCCAGCAGCTTGAGGGATGGCTACACCTTC.

This clone appeared a few times. The V gene is TRBV12-5, the J gene TRBJ1-2; D not certain. CDR1 LGHNT and CDR2 FRNRAP come from the germline V gene. The CDR3 sequence is 12 residues long. The V and J ends lost 6 bases and 9 bases respectively, with 14 bases between them. The CDR3 DNA reads TGTGCTAGTGGATCGACCACTAGCCGCTACACCTTC. Protein sequence: CASGSTTSRYTF. Based on the CDR3 plus reference TRBV12-5 and TRBJ1-2, the full variable domain is DARVTQTPRHKVTEMGQEVTMRCQPILGHNTVFWYRQTMMQGLELLAYFRNRAPLDDSGMPKDRFSAEMPDATLATLKIQPSEPRDSAVYFCASGSTTSRYTFGSGTRLTVV.

This sequence joins TRBV5-5 and TRBJ1-4, with 7 bases aligning to TRBD1. This CDR3 has 15 residues. Germline V gene data show CDR1 as SGHKS and CDR2 as YYEKEE (reference sequence). V lost 4 bases and J lost 0; bases outside the gene matches: 3. The DNA for the CDR3 is TGTGCCAGCAGCCAGGGGGAAACAACTAATGAAAAACTGTTTTTT. Its translation: CASSQGETTNEKLFF.

This chain joins TRBV14 and TRBJ2-1; 9 bases align to TRBD1. The ends lost 4 bases at V and 3 bases at J; junction bases unmatched: 4. This CDR3 is 15 amino acids long. The germline V gene has CDR1 SGHDN and CDR2 FVKESK. The CDR3 is CASSPRTGDYNEQFF. In nucleotides, the CDR3 is TGTGCCAGCAGCCCCCGGACAGGGGACTACAATGAGCAGTTCTTC.

The gene calls are TRBV6-5 and TRBJ1-1, with 9 bases matching TRBD1. This CDR3 contains 14 residues. The germline CDR1 and CDR2 sequences are MNHEY and SVGAGI. The junction had 4 bases not matched to a gene; V was cut back by 6 bases and J by 2 bases. CDR3 coding DNA: TGTGCCAGCAGACCGGACAGGGGTAACACTGAAGCTTTCTTT. As protein: CASRPDRGNTEAFF.

The V gene is TRBV2, the J gene TRBJ2-1; 12 nucleotides line up with TRBD2. Looked up from germline, CDR1 is SNHLY and CDR2 is FYNNEI. This CDR3 is built from 17 residues. The V gene end was trimmed by 3 bases and the J gene end by 4 bases; junction bases not matched to a gene: 7. The DNA of the CDR3 is TGTGCCAGCAGTGACGGGCGACTAGCGGGAGTGTACAATGAGCAGTTCTTC. Its protein product is CASSDGRLAGVYNEQFF.

The chain carries TRBV28 and TRBJ1-2; D unresolved. The germline V gene encodes CDR1 MDHEN and CDR2 SYDVKM. The CDR3 extends over 14 amino acids. Trimming left V 2 bases short and J 4 bases short, with 11 bases between. CDR3: CASSLHLSGYGYTF. The DNA for the CDR3 is TGTGCCAGCAGTTTACACCTTTCAGGCTATGGCTACACCTTC.

The chain combines TRBV29-1 with TRBJ1-4; 11 bases fit TRBD1. The CDR3 totals 20 residues. Germline CDR1 is SQVTM and CDR2 is ANQGSEA. Trimming at V came to 7 bases and at J to 1 base, leaving 20 bases not matched to a gene. CDR3: CSASNTRDRGITGTNEKLFF. As DNA, the CDR3 is TGCAGCGCCTCCAATACCCGGGACAGGGGGATTACGGGAACTAATGAAAAACTGTTTTTT.

V usage is TRBV14 and J usage is TRBJ2-7, with 10 bases identical to TRBD1. The CDR3 covers 13 residues. V was pared by 8 bases and J by 4 bases, with 5 bases of the junction left unmatched. The germline V gene has CDR1 SGHDN and CDR2 FVKESK. The CDR3 region is CASRGTGAYEQYF. DNA for the CDR3: TGTGCCAGCCGGGGGACAGGGGCGTACGAGCAGTACTTC.

The V gene is TRBV28, the J gene TRBJ2-7, with D perhaps matching TRBD1 (6 bases). The CDR3 contains 11 residues. Germline V lookup: CDR1 MDHEN, CDR2 SYDVKM. Trimming left V 5 bases short and J 6 bases short, with 8 bases between. CDR3 in DNA: TGTGCCAGCAGTGGACAGTTCGAGCAGTACTTC. Protein: CASSGQFEQYF.

The chain joins TRBV19 to TRBJ1-3; no definite D call. The CDR3 contains 16 residues. Trimming took off 7 bases at V and 0 bases at J, with 16 bases between the two ends. Germline CDR1 is LNHDA and CDR2 is SQIVND (reference sequence). The CDR3: CASTNLGGPSGNTIYF. CDR3 DNA: TGTGCCAGTACTAACCTCGGAGGGCCCTCTGGAAACACCATATATTTT.

The chain joins TRBV7-9 to TRBJ1-2; D is possibly TRBD1 (5 bases). The germline gives CDR1 SEHNR, CDR2 FQNEAQ (reference sequence). V gave up 4 bases and J gave up 0 bases, with 9 bases separating them. CDR3 length: 14 residues. The CDR3 DNA reads TGTGCCAGCAGCTCCGGACAATCTAACTATGGCTACACCTTC. As protein: CASSSGQSNYGYTF. Variable domain in full (rest from reference TRBV7-9 and TRBJ1-2): DTGVSQNPRHKITKRGQNVTFRCDPISEHNRLYWYRQTLGQGPEFLTYFQNEAQLEKSRLLSDRFSAERPKGSFSTLEIQRTEQGDSAMYLCASSSGQSNYGYTFGSGTRLTVV.

The V and J genes are TRBV6-5 and TRBJ1-5, with D tentatively TRBD1 (5 bases). This CDR3 is 14 amino acids long. Trimming took off 6 bases at V and 2 bases at J, with 11 bases between the two ends. Germline assignment: CDR1 MNHEY and CDR2 SVGAGI. The CDR3, as DNA: TGTGCCAGCAGCCGACTAGGGGGCAATCAGCCCCAGCATTTT. This codes for CASSRLGGNQPQHF.

The rearrangement joins TRBV3-1 (or the pseudogene TRBV3-2) to TRBJ2-3; D is perhaps TRBD1 (5 bases). Germline CDR1 and CDR2: LGHDT and YNNKEL (reference sequence). V was cut by 1 base and J by 0 bases, with 11 bases left in between. CDR3 length: 16 amino acids. CDR3 protein: CASSQVLTVSTDTQYF. CDR3 bases: TGTGCCAGCAGCCAAGTTCTGACAGTGAGCACAGATACGCAGTATTTT.

The rearrangement uses TRBV2 and TRBJ2-7; 7 nucleotides agree with TRBD1. The CDR3 runs 14 residues. In germline, CDR1 is SNHLY, CDR2 FYNNEI. The V and J ends lost 4 bases and 3 bases, in that order; junction bases with no gene match: 6. DNA for the CDR3: TGTGCCAGCAGTGGGGGACAGCCCGTCTACGAGCAGTACTTC. Its protein is CASSGGQPVYEQYF.

For this clone: Different DNA sequences within this sample yield the same CDR3. The chain employs TRBV18 and TRBJ2-1; tentative D call: TRBD2 (5 bases). Germline CDR1 KGHSH, CDR2 LQKENI. This CDR3 is 15 amino acids long. V was cut by 1 base and J by 7 bases, with 14 bases left in between. The CDR3 loop is CASSPLRGRGNEQFF. In nucleotides, the CDR3 is TGTGCCAGCTCACCACTGCGAGGCCGAGGGAATGAGCAGTTCTTC.

The chain couples TRBV18 to TRBJ1-6; D is ambiguous. The CDR3 is made up of 14 amino acids. Between the trimmed V and J ends, which lost 3 bases and 7 bases, there was a span of 10 bases. CDR1 and CDR2 (germline): KGHSH, LQKENI. CDR3 nucleotide sequence: TGTGCCAGCTCACCGGATACAGCAAATTCACCCCTCCACTTT. This sequence encodes CASSPDTANSPLHF.

The rearrangement links TRBV7-9 to TRBJ1-1, with a weak D call TRBD1 (6 bases). This CDR3 is built from 14 residues. The germline V and J ends were trimmed by 5 bases and 1 base, with 11 bases remaining between them. The germline V gene has CDR1 SEHNR and CDR2 FQNEAQ (reference sequence). CDR3 in amino acids: CASSPGHRNTEAFF. For the CDR3, the DNA is TGTGCCAGCAGCCCGGGACACCGGAACACTGAAGCTTTCTTT. Drawing the rest from reference TRBV7-9 and TRBJ1-1, the complete variable domain is DTGVSQNPRHKITKRGQNVTFRCDPISEHNRLYWYRQTLGQGPEFLTYFQNEAQLEKSRLLSDRFSAERPKGSFSTLEIQRTEQGDSAMYLCASSPGHRNTEAFFGQGTRLTVV.

The chain recombines TRBV4-3 with TRBJ1-6; a weak D match, TRBD1 (6 bases). From germline, CDR1 is LGHNA and CDR2 YSLEER. The CDR3 extends over 16 amino acids. With 0 bases removed from V and 8 bases from J, the gap between germline ends came to 14 bases. The CDR3 protein is CASSQDRTGIHSPLHF. The CDR3 bases are TGCGCCAGCAGCCAAGACCGAACAGGGATACATTCACCCCTCCACTTT.

This chain uses TRBV7-2 with TRBJ2-1; tentative D call: TRBD2 (6 bases). V lost 5 bases to trimming and J lost 9 bases, with 8 bases between them. This CDR3 contains 11 residues. Germline V gene data show CDR1 as SGHTA and CDR2 as FQGNSA. The CDR3 reads CASSPGGEQFF. CDR3 bases: TGTGCCAGCAGCCCCGGGGGTGAGCAGTTCTTC. The complete variable domain, with remaining parts taken from reference TRBV7-2 and TRBJ2-1, reads GAGVSQSPSNKVTEKGKDVELRCDPISGHTALYWYRQSLGQGLEFLIYFQGNSAPDKSGLPSDRFSAERTGGSVSTLTIQRTQQEDSAVYLCASSPGGEQFFGPGTRLTVL.

The chain recombines TRBV10-2 with TRBJ2-7; no reliable D call. V dropped 8 bases and J dropped 3 bases, with 8 bases sitting between them. Germline values: CDR1 WSHSY, CDR2 SAAADI. The CDR3 has 11 amino acids. The CDR3 DNA sequence: TGCGCCAGCGCCGAGGACTACGAGCAGTACTTC. It translates to CASAEDYEQYF.

The chain carries TRBV28 and TRBJ1-1; D gene unclear. The CDR3 is made up of 14 amino acids. V lost 5 bases to trimming and J lost 0 bases, with 10 bases between them. Germline values: CDR1 MDHEN, CDR2 SYDVKM. The CDR3 sequence: CASSRAGLNTEAFF. For the CDR3, the DNA is TGTGCCAGCAGTCGGGCGGGTCTGAACACTGAAGCTTTCTTT.

This clone came up once. The rearrangement links TRBV6-4 to TRBJ2-2; 11 nucleotides align to TRBD2. The germline CDR1 and CDR2 sequences are MRHNA and SNTAGT. After removal of 7 bases from V and 0 bases from J, the junction contained 4 bases not matched to a gene. The CDR3 runs to 16 residues. In nucleotides, the CDR3 is TGTGCCAGCAATCCTAGCGGGGGGACGAACACCGGGGAGCTGTTTTTT. Translating gives CASNPSGGTNTGELFF.

V usage is TRBV18 and J usage is TRBJ2-7, with 8 bases matching TRBD2. There are 14 residues in the CDR3. Germline V gene lookup returns CDR1 KGHSH and CDR2 LQKENI. V shed 2 bases, J shed 7 bases, and the junction held 7 bases outside the gene matches. The CDR3 DNA reads TGTGCCAGCTCACCAGGGGCTACTAGCGGAGAGCAGTACTTC. It codes for CASSPGATSGEQYF. Variable domain in full (rest from reference TRBV18 and TRBJ2-7): NAGVMQNPRHLVRRRGQEARLRCSPMKGHSHVYWYRQLPEEGLKFMVYLQKENIIDESGMPKERFSAEFPKEGPSILRIQQVVRGDSAAYFCASSPGATSGEQYFGPGTRLTVT.

Concerning this clone itself: Other DNA sequences of this sample code for an identical CDR3. The chain uses TRBV12-3 or TRBV12-4 and TRBJ2-7; D not resolved. The CDR3 sequence is 11 residues long. V gave up 6 bases and J gave up 5 bases, with 8 bases separating them. CDR3 nucleotide sequence: TGTGCCAGCAGCCCTAAAAACGAGCAGTACTTC. Its translation is CASSPKNEQYF.

The rearrangement links TRBV11-2 to TRBJ2-1, with 7 bases matching TRBD1. Germline V gene lookup returns CDR1 SGHAT and CDR2 FQNNGV. The V gene end was trimmed by 8 bases and the J gene end by 5 bases; junction bases not matched to a gene: 9. This CDR3 spans 14 amino acids. The DNA for the CDR3 is TGTGCCAGCTTGGTAGGGACAGCAAACAATGAGCAGTTCTTC. As protein: CASLVGTANNEQFF.

The gene calls are TRBV11-3 and TRBJ2-2; D might be TRBD1 (6 bases). Per germline, CDR1 SGHNT and CDR2 YENEEA. The CDR3 is 14 residues long. V was trimmed by 1 base and J by 5 bases, leaving 8 bases between them. The CDR3 bases are TGTGCCAGCAGCTTAGGCAGGGGTACCGGGGAGCTGTTTTTT. Translating it yields CASSLGRGTGELFF.

In regard to this clone: Different DNA sequences within this sample yield the same CDR3. The gene calls are TRBV19 and TRBJ1-5, with D possibly being TRBD1 (6 bases). This CDR3 has 12 amino acids. Germline loops: CDR1 LNHDA, CDR2 SQIVND (reference sequence). Trimming took 8 bases from V and 4 from J, leaving 9 bases between them. Here the CDR3 reads CASSRGNQPQHF. The CDR3 DNA reads as TGTGCCAGTTCTAGGGGGAATCAGCCCCAGCATTTT.

V gene TRBV18 combines with J gene TRBJ1-1, with TRBD1 matching over 7 bases. The CDR3 spans 14 residues. From germline, CDR1 is KGHSH and CDR2 LQKENI. V lost 3 bases and J lost 5; bases outside the gene matches: 6. The CDR3 loop reads CASSPWDSLTEAFF. In DNA form, the CDR3 reads TGTGCCAGCTCACCCTGGGACAGCCTAACTGAAGCTTTCTTT.

The chain links TRBV27 to TRBJ2-6; 7 nucleotides line up with TRBD1. Germline lookup yields CDR1 MNHEY and CDR2 SMNVEV (reference sequence). There are 15 residues in the CDR3. V dropped 5 bases and J dropped 2; count of bases not matched to a gene: 3. This CDR3 is CASSSTGAGANVLTF. CDR3 bases: TGTGCCAGCAGTAGTACAGGGGCTGGGGCCAACGTCCTGACTTTC.